The rows below give T cell receptor beta chains drawn from one sample of a study of blood T cell repertoires in COVID-19. Clones were sequenced by immunoSEQ multiplex PCR, and TCRdb holds only the in-frame ones, with some missing. The sample has 150,000 to 190,000 clones, approximately 84% seen once; the top ten hold less than 10%. Sequencing used peripheral blood. Receptors originate from an older woman with COVID-19, enrolled during active disease. The CDR3 runs from the conserved cysteine through the conserved F or W. A D gene is named only where the DNA matches it firmly. A row's size may be missing; if present it is once, few, many or a size class.

size: NA; length: 14; D: NA; J: TRBJ1-2; V: TRBV6-1; DNA: TGTGCCAGCAGTGAAGCGGGAGGCTTAGGGGGCTACACCTTC; CDR3: CASSEAGGLGGYTF
size: once; length: 15; D: TRBD2; J: TRBJ2-7; V: TRBV5-1; DNA: TGCGCCAGCAGCTTGGATAGCGGGAGGTCTTACGAGCAGTACTTC; CDR3: CASSLDSGRSYEQYF
size: NA; length: 20; D: TRBD2; J: TRBJ2-1; V: TRBV9; DNA: TGTGCCAGCAGCGTTACCGGGACTAGCGGGAGGGCCTTATCCTACAATGAGCAGTTCTTC; CDR3: CASSVTGTSGRALSYNEQFF
size: NA; length: 14; D: NA; J: TRBJ1-2; V: TRBV30; DNA: TGTGCCTGGAGTGTGGGGGGGACAAGCTATGGCTACACCTTC; CDR3: CAWSVGGTSYGYTF
size: once; length: 16; D: TRBD1; J: TRBJ1-5; V: TRBV7-8; DNA: TGTGCCAGCAGCTTAGACAGGGGGCCTCGCAATCAGCCCCAGCATTTT; CDR3: CASSLDRGPRNQPQHF
size: NA; length: 15; D: NA; J: TRBJ2-5; V: TRBV4-1; DNA: TGCGCCAGCAGCCAAGTGGCAGGGATGAGAGAGACCCAGTACTTC; CDR3: CASSQVAGMRETQYF
size: NA; length: 12; D: NA; J: TRBJ1-1; V: TRBV10-1; DNA: TGCGCCAGCAGTGAGTACGGCACTGAAGCTTTCTTT; CDR3: CASSEYGTEAFF
size: once; length: 14; D: NA; J: TRBJ2-6; V: TRBV4-1; DNA: TGCGCCAGCAGTACTATCTCTGGGGCCAACGTCCTGACTTTC; CDR3: CASSTISGANVLTF
size: NA; length: 15; D: NA; J: TRBJ1-4; V: TRBV5-1; DNA: TGCGCCAGCAGCCCGCAGGGTTTCACTAATGAAAAACTGTTTTTT; CDR3: CASSPQGFTNEKLFF
size: NA; length: 15; D: NA; J: TRBJ2-7; V: TRBV6-6; DNA: TGTGCCAGCAGTTACGGCAGCGGGCCCTCCTACGAGCAGTACTTC; CDR3: CASSYGSGPSYEQYF
size: NA; length: 15; D: NA; J: TRBJ1-2; V: TRBV18; DNA: TGTGCCAGCTCACCTGAGGGGGAAGGGAGCTATGGCTACACCTTC; CDR3: CASSPEGEGSYGYTF
size: NA; length: 12; D: NA; J: TRBJ2-5; V: TRBV19; DNA: TGTGCCACCAGCGCCAACCAAGAGACCCAGTACTTC; CDR3: CATSANQETQYF
size: NA; length: 15; D: TRBD1; J: TRBJ1-1; V: TRBV19; DNA: TGTGCCAGTAGTGCGAGGACAGGGGGGGTCTCTGAAGCTTTCTTT; CDR3: CASSARTGGVSEAFF
size: few; length: 16; D: TRBD2; J: TRBJ2-1; V: TRBV11-2; DNA: TGTGCCAGCAGCAAAACAAGACTAGCGGGAGGGGCTGAGCAGTTCTTC; CDR3: CASSKTRLAGGAEQFF
size: once; length: 16; D: NA; J: TRBJ1-5; V: TRBV7-9; DNA: TGTGCCAGCAGCCTTTGGGGGGGTGAAGGCAATCAGCCCCAGCATTTT; CDR3: CASSLWGGEGNQPQHF
size: NA; length: 15; D: NA; J: TRBJ1-6; V: TRBV5-1; DNA: TGCGCCAGCAGCTTTGGAGGGTCCTATAATTCACCCCTCCACTTT; CDR3: CASSFGGSYNSPLHF
size: NA; length: 13; D: NA; J: TRBJ1-1; V: TRBV27; DNA: TGTGCCAGCAGTGTCGAAGGGGGCACTGAAGCTTTCTTT; CDR3: CASSVEGGTEAFF
size: NA; length: 15; D: TRBD1; J: TRBJ2-2; V: TRBV7-8; DNA: TGTGCCAGCAGACGCGCGGGACAGGGCACCGGGGAGCTGTTTTTT; CDR3: CASRRAGQGTGELFF
size: NA; length: 13; D: NA; J: TRBJ2-1; V: TRBV19; DNA: TGTGCCAGTAGTATAATCTCCCACAATGAGCAGTTCTTC; CDR3: CASSIISHNEQFF
size: NA; length: 13; D: NA; J: TRBJ1-1; V: TRBV7-3; DNA: TGTGCCAGCAGCTTAACGGCGAACACTGAAGCTTTCTTT; CDR3: CASSLTANTEAFF
size: NA; length: 15; D: NA; J: TRBJ1-1; V: TRBV5-1; DNA: TGCGCCAGCAGCTTGGGTGGGGAGTTGAACACTGAAGCTTTCTTT; CDR3: CASSLGGELNTEAFF
size: NA; length: 15; D: TRBD2; J: TRBJ2-2; V: TRBV7-3; DNA: TGTGCCAGCAGGGGACTAGCGGGGACCACCGGGGAGCTGTTTTTT; CDR3: CASRGLAGTTGELFF
size: NA; length: 14; D: NA; J: TRBJ1-3; V: TRBV6-5; DNA: TGTGCCAGCAGTCGAAAAGCCTCTGGAAACACCATATATTTT; CDR3: CASSRKASGNTIYF
size: NA; length: 16; D: TRBD2; J: TRBJ2-1; V: TRBV4-2; DNA: TGTGCCAGCAGCCTGGAGACTAGCGGGATTCACAATGAGCAGTTCTTC; CDR3: CASSLETSGIHNEQFF
size: NA; length: 17; D: TRBD1; J: TRBJ1-2; V: TRBV29-1; DNA: TGCAGCGCTCACCAAATTAAGACAGGGGCAAACCTCTATGGCTACACCTTC; CDR3: CSAHQIKTGANLYGYTF
size: NA; length: 13; D: TRBD1; J: TRBJ2-1; V: TRBV11-2; DNA: TGTGCCAGCAGCCCCAGGGGGCACGGTGAGCAGTTCTTC; CDR3: CASSPRGHGEQFF
size: NA; length: 13; D: NA; J: TRBJ1-4; V: TRBV5-1; DNA: TGCGCCAGCAGCGTGTGGGGGGGAGAAAAACTGTTTTTT; CDR3: CASSVWGGEKLFF
size: NA; length: 16; D: TRBD1; J: TRBJ1-6; V: TRBV5-8; DNA: TGTGCCAGCAGCGGGACAGGGAACTCCTATAATTCACCCCTCCACTTT; CDR3: CASSGTGNSYNSPLHF
size: NA; length: 15; D: TRBD1; J: TRBJ2-1; V: TRBV5-4; DNA: TGTGCCAGCAGCTTGGACGGGACAGGGTTCAATGAGCAGTTCTTC; CDR3: CASSLDGTGFNEQFF
size: NA; length: 14; D: TRBD1; J: TRBJ2-7; V: TRBV27; DNA: TGTGCCAGCAGCCGCGGACAGGGGGCCTACGAGCAGTACTTC; CDR3: CASSRGQGAYEQYF
size: NA; length: 14; D: NA; J: TRBJ1-4; V: TRBV7-9; DNA: TGTGCCAGCAGCTTACAGGCAACTAATGAAAAACTGTTTTTT; CDR3: CASSLQATNEKLFF
size: NA; length: 12; D: TRBD1; J: TRBJ1-2; V: TRBV5-1; DNA: TGCGCCACCGGGACAGGCAACTATGGCTACACCTTC; CDR3: CATGTGNYGYTF
size: NA; length: 14; D: NA; J: TRBJ1-5; V: TRBV6-5; DNA: TGTGCCAGCACCCCTACAGGGATTGATCAGCCCCAGCATTTT; CDR3: CASTPTGIDQPQHF
size: NA; length: 12; D: NA; J: TRBJ1-1; V: TRBV2; DNA: TGTGCCAGCAGGACAGGAGGCCCTGAAGCTTTCTTT; CDR3: CASRTGGPEAFF
size: NA; length: 15; D: TRBD1; J: TRBJ1-5; V: TRBV27; DNA: TGTGCCAGCGCTAAGGGACAGGTCATCAATCAGCCCCAGCATTTT; CDR3: CASAKGQVINQPQHF
size: NA; length: 15; D: TRBD2; J: TRBJ2-1; V: TRBV27; DNA: TGTGCCAGCAGTTCCCGACTAGCGCTTTACAATGAGCAGTTCTTC; CDR3: CASSSRLALYNEQFF
size: NA; length: 15; D: TRBD1; J: TRBJ1-2; V: TRBV5-4; DNA: TGTGCCAGCAGCCCCCGGACAGGGGTGGTTATAGGCTACACCTTC; CDR3: CASSPRTGVVIGYTF
size: NA; length: 15; D: NA; J: TRBJ1-4; V: TRBV19; DNA: TGTGCCAGTAGTTCTCCAGTTCCAACTAATGAAAAACTGTTTTTT; CDR3: CASSSPVPTNEKLFF
size: NA; length: 15; D: NA; J: TRBJ2-3; V: TRBV24-1; DNA: TGTGCCACCAGTGATCACAGGTTACTCACAGATACGCAGTATTTT; CDR3: CATSDHRLLTDTQYF
size: NA; length: 14; D: TRBD1; J: TRBJ1-1; V: TRBV5-4; DNA: TGTGCCAGCAGCTCAGCGGACAGGGAGGATGAAGCTTTCTTT; CDR3: CASSSADREDEAFF
size: NA; length: 15; D: TRBD2; J: TRBJ2-1; V: TRBV11-1; DNA: TGTGCCAGCAGCCATCTAGCGGGGCCATACAATGAGCAGTTCTTC; CDR3: CASSHLAGPYNEQFF
size: NA; length: 13; D: NA; J: TRBJ1-2; V: TRBV6-6; DNA: TGTGCCAGCAGTCTTTCTACACAGGGAGGCTACACCTTC; CDR3: CASSLSTQGGYTF
size: NA; length: 15; D: TRBD1; J: TRBJ1-2; V: TRBV27; DNA: TGTGCCAGCAGTCTAACCGGGACAGGGGGTTATGGCTACACCTTC; CDR3: CASSLTGTGGYGYTF
size: NA; length: 16; D: NA; J: TRBJ1-1; V: TRBV7-6; DNA: TGTGCCAGCAGCTTAGGGTTAACAGGGCTGAGGACTGAAGCTTTCTTT; CDR3: CASSLGLTGLRTEAFF
size: NA; length: 13; D: TRBD1; J: TRBJ1-2; V: TRBV6-5; DNA: TGTGCCAGCAGTCAAACAGGGGGCGCGGGCTACACCTTC; CDR3: CASSQTGGAGYTF
size: NA; length: 15; D: TRBD1; J: TRBJ2-2; V: TRBV7-9; DNA: TGTGCCAGCAGCTTAGCAACAGGGGGCTCCGGGGAGCTGTTTTTT; CDR3: CASSLATGGSGELFF
size: once; length: 14; D: TRBD1; J: TRBJ1-2; V: TRBV23-1; DNA: TGCGCCAGCAGTCCTGGACAGGGGCCGAATGGCTACACCTTC; CDR3: CASSPGQGPNGYTF
size: few; length: 15; D: NA; J: TRBJ1-3; V: TRBV9; DNA: TGTGCCAGCAGCGTAGGAACGGGGGGAGGAAACACCATATATTTT; CDR3: CASSVGTGGGNTIYF
size: NA; length: 15; D: NA; J: TRBJ2-1; V: TRBV15; DNA: TGTGCCACCAGCAGGGACGGGGGCAAGGGGGGGGAGCAGTTCTTC; CDR3: CATSRDGGKGGEQFF
size: NA; length: 12; D: NA; J: TRBJ2-3; V: TRBV11-3; DNA: TGTGCCAGCAGCTTTTACACAGATACGCAGTATTTT; CDR3: CASSFYTDTQYF